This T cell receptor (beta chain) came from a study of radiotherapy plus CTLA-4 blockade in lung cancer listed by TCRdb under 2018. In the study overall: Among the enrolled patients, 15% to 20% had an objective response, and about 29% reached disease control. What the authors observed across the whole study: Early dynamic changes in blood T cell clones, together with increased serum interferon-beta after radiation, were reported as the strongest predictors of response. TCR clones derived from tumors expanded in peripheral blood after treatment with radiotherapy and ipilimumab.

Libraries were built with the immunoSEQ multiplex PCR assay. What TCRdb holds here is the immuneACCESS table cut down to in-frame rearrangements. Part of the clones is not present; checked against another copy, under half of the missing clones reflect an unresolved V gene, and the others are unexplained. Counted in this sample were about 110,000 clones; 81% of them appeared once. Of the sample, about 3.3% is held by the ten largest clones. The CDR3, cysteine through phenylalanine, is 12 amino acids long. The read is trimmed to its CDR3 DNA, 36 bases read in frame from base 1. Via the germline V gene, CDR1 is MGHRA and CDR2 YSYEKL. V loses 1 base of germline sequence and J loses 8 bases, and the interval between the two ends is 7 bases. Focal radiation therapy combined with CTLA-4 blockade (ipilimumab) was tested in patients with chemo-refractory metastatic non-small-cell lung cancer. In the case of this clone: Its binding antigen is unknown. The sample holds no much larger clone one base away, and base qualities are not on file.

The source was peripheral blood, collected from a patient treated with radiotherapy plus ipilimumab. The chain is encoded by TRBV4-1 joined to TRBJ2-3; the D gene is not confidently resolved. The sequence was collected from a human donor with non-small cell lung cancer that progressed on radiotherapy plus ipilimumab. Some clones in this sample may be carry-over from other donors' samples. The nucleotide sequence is TGCGCCAGCAGCCAAGCGGTGGGTACGCAGTATTTT. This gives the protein CASSQAVGTQYF.